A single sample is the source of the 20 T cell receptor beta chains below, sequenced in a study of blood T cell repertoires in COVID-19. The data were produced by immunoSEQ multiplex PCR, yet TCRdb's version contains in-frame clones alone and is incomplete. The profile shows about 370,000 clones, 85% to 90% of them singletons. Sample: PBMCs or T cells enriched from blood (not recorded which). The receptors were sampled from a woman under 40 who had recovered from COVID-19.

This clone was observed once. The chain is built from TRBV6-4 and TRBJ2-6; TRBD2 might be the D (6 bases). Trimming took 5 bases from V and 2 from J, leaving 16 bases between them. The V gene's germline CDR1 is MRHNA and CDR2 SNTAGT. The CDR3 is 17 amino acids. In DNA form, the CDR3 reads TGTGCCAGCAGTCCAAACCCCAGGGAGGCTGGGGCCAACGTCCTGACTTTC. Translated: CASSPNPREAGANVLTF.

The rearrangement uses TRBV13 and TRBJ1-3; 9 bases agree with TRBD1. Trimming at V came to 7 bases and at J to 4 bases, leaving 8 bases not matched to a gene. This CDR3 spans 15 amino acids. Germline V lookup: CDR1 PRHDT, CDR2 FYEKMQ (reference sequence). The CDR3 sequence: CASTRGQGSGNTIYF. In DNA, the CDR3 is TGTGCCAGCACCCGGGGACAGGGATCCGGAAACACCATATATTTT.

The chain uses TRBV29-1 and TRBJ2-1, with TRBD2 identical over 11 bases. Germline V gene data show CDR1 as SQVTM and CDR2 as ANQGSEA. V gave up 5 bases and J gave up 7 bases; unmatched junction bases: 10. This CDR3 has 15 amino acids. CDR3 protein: CSVSIAGGPGNEQFF. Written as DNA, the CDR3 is TGCAGCGTTTCAATAGCGGGAGGGCCTGGGAATGAGCAGTTCTTC.

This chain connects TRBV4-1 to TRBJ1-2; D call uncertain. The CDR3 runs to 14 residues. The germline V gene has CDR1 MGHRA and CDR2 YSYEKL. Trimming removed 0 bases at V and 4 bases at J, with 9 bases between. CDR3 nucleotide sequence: TGCGCCAGCAGCCAAGAACAGTTTAGCTATGGCTACACCTTC. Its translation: CASSQEQFSYGYTF.

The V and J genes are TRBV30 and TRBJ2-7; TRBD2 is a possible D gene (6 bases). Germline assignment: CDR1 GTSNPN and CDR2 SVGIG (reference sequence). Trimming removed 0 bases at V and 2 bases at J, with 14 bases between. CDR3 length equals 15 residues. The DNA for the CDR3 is TGTGCCTGGAGTGTACGCCAGGGAGGAACCTACGAGCAGTACTTC. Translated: CAWSVRQGGTYEQYF.

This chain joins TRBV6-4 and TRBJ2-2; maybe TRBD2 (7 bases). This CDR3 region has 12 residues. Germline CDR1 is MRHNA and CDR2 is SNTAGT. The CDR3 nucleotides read TGTGCAAACCACGGGGGGCTCGGTGAGCTGTTTTTT. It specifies CANHGGLGELFF.

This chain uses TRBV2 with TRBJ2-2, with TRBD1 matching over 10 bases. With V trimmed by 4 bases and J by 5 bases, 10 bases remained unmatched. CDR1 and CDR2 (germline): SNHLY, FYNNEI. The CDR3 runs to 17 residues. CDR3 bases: TGTGCCAGCAGTGTTTCGACAGGGGGCGAGTATACCGGGGAGCTGTTTTTT. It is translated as CASSVSTGGEYTGELFF.

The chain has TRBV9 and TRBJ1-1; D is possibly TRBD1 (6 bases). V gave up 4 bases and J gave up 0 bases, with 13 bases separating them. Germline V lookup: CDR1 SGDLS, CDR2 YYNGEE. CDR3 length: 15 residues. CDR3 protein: CASSPKNRVNTEAFF. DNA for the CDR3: TGTGCCAGCAGCCCCAAGAACAGGGTGAACACTGAAGCTTTCTTT.

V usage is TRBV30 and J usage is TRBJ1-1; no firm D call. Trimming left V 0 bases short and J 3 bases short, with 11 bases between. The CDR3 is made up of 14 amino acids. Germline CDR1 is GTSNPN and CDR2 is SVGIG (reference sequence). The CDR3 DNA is TGTGCCTGGAGTGTACGAGCGTGGGACACTGAAGCTTTCTTT. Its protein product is CAWSVRAWDTEAFF.

CDR3 coding DNA: TGCGCCAGCAGCTTGGGGCAGATAAACTATGGCTACACCTTC. Translated: CASSLGQINYGYTF. The rearrangement joins TRBV5-1 to TRBJ1-2; unclear D gene. V lost 0 bases, J lost 2 bases, and 8 bases lay in between. This CDR3 contains 14 residues. Germline V gene sequence: CDR1 SGHRS, CDR2 YFSETQ.

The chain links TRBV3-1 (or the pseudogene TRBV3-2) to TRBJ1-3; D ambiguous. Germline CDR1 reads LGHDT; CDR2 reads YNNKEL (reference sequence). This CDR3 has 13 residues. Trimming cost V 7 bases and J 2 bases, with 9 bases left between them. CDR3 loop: CASISSAGNTIYF. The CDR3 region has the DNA TGTGCCAGCATATCGTCTGCTGGAAACACCATATATTTT.

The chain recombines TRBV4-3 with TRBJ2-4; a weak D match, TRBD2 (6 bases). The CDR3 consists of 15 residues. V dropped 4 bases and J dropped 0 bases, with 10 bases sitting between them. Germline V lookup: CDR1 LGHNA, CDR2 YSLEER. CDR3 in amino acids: CASSRDSLAKNIQYF. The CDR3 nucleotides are TGCGCCAGCAGCCGGGACTCTCTAGCCAAAAACATTCAGTACTTC.

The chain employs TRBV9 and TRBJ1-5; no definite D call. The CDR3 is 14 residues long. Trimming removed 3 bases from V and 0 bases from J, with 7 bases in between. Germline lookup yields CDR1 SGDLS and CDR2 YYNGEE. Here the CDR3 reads CASSGGNSNQPQHF. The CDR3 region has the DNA TGTGCCAGCAGCGGCGGTAATAGCAATCAGCCCCAGCATTTT.

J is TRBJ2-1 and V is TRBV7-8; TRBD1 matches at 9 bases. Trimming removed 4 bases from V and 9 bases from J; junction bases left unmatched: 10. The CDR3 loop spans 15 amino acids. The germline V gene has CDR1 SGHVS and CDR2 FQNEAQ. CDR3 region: CASSSTGGSLLEQFF. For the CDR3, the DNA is TGTGCCAGCAGCTCTACAGGGGGCAGCTTGCTTGAGCAGTTCTTC. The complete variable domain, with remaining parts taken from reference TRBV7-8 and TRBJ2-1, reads GAGVSQSPRYKVAKRGQDVALRCDPISGHVSLFWYQQALGQGPEFLTYFQNEAQLDKSGLPSDRFFAERPEGSVSTLKIQRTQQEDSAVYLCASSSTGGSLLEQFFGPGTRLTVL.

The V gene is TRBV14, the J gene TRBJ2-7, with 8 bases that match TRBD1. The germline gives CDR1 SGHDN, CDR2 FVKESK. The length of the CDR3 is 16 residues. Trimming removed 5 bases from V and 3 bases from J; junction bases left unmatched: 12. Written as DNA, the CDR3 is TGTGCCAGCAGCGATATAGGACAGGGTACGTTCTACGAGCAGTACTTC. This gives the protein CASSDIGQGTFYEQYF. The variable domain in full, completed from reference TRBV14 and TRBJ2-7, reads EAGVTQFPSHSVIEKGQTVTLRCDPISGHDNLYWYRRVMGKEIKFLLHFVKESKQDESGMPNNRFLAERTGGTYSTLKVQPAELEDSGVYFCASSDIGQGTFYEQYFGPGTRLTVT.

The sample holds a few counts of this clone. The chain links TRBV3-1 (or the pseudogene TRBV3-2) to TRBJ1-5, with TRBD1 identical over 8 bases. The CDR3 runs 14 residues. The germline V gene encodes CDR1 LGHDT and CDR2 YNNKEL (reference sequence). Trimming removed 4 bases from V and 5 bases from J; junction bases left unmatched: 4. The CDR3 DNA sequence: TGTGCCAGCAGCCCGGACAGGGTTTATCAGCCCCAGCATTTT. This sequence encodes CASSPDRVYQPQHF.

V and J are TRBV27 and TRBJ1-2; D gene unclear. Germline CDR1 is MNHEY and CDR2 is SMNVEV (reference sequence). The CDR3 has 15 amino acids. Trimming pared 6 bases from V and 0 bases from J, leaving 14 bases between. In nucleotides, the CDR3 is TGTGCCAGCAGCCGTACAGACCGGCCTAACTATGGCTACACCTTC. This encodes CASSRTDRPNYGYTF.

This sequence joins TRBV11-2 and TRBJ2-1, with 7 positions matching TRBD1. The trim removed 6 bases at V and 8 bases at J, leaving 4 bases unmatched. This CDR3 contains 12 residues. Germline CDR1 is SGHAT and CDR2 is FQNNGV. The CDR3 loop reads CASSGQVYEQFF. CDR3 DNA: TGTGCCAGCAGTGGACAGGTATATGAGCAGTTCTTC.

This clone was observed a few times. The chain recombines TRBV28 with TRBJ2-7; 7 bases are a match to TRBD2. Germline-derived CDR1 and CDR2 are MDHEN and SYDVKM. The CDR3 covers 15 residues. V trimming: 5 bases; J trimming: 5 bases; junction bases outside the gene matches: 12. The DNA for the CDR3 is TGTGCCAGCAGTGTCAGACTAGCCCTGTTTAACGAGCAGTACTTC. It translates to CASSVRLALFNEQYF.

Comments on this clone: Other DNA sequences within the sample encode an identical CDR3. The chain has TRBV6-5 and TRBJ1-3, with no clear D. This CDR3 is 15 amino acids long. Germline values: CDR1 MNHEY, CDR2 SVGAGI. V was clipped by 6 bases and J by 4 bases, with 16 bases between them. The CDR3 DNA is TGTGCCAGCAGACGTGAGGGCGGGAGAGGAAACACCATATATTTT. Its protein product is CASRREGGRGNTIYF.